This TCR beta chain comes out of a study of shared clonotypes between healthy human individuals. Notes on the study in general: At large depth, rarefaction still showed sorted-subset sequencing to be incomplete.

Profiled with immunoSEQ multiplex PCR; TCRdb holds only in-frame clones, not every one. In the table there are roughly 2.1 million clones, more than 85% of which are singletons. As concerns this clone: Its target is not known.

This CDR3 has 17 residues. Germline-derived CDR1 and CDR2 are SGHRS and YFSETQ. The V gene end was trimmed by 0 bases and the J gene end by 3 bases; junction bases not matched to a gene: 6. Positive CCR7 selection of CD45RO-negative cells yielded the naive CD8 cells, and terminally differentiated effector memory CD45RA+ cells were excluded. The origin of this receptor is a man younger than 35 in good health. Some clones in this sample may be carry-over from other donors' samples. This sequence joins TRBV5-1 and TRBJ2-3; 11 bases line up with TRBD2. The sample was naive CD8+ T cells from PBMCs. The CDR3 region has the DNA TGCGCCAGCAGCTTGGCCGCCCTAGCGGGAGGAACAGATACGCAGTATTTT. Translating gives CASSLAALAGGTDTQYF.